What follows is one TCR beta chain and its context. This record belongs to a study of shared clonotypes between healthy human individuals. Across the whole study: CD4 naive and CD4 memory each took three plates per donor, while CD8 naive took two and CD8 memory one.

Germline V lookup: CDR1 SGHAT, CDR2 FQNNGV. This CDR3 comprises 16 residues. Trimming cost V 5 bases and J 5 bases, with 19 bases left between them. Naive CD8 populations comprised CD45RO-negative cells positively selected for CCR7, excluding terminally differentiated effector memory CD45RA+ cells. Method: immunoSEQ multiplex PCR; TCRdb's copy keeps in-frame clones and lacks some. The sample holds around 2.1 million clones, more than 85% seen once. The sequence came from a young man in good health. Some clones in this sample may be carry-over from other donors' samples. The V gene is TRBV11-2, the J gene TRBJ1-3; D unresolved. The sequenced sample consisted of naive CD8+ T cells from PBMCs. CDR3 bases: TGTGCCAGCAGCCCCAACCGGGCCCAACCCAGAAACACCATATATTTT. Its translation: CASSPNRAQPRNTIYF.